Each of the 4 T cell receptor beta chains below was sequenced from the same sample in a study of identical twins. TCRdb re-called the 5' RACE reads through MiXCR, storing one row per CDR3 protein. The data contain some 1,700,000 distinct CDR3 sequences, around 29% of them seen just once; the ten biggest clones take up around 0.25%. Material: cord blood. The receptors were sampled from a newborn girl in good health.

This clonotype was seen at least ten times. The rearrangement joins TRBV5-6 to TRBJ1-5; 8 nucleotides line up with TRBD1. CDR1 and CDR2 from the germline V gene are SGHDT and YYEEEE. The length of the CDR3 is 15 residues. Trimming cost V 0 bases and J 4 bases; bases outside gene matches: 3. CDR3 loop: CASSLGRDRNQPQHF. CDR3 in DNA: TGTGCCAGCAGCTTGGGTCGGGACAGGAATCAGCCCCAGCATTTT.

This clonotype has only a few counts. V and J are TRBV27 and TRBJ1-5; TRBD1 matches at 11 bases. Trimming took 8 bases from V and 7 from J; bases not matched to a gene: 4. The CDR3 is 13 residues long. The germline gives CDR1 MNHEY, CDR2 SMNVEV (reference sequence). The CDR3 is CASGQGAGQPQHF. The CDR3 DNA follows: TGTGCCAGCGGACAGGGGGCAGGACAGCCCCAGCATTTT.

The chain recombines TRBV10-1 with TRBJ2-1, with 11 nucleotides matching TRBD2. Unmatched junction bases numbered 7, after V lost 6 bases and J lost 3 bases. The CDR3 has 16 residues. Germline assignment: CDR1 WNHNN and CDR2 SYGVQD (reference sequence). The CDR3 bases are TGCGCCAGCAGCGGTTACACTAGCGGGGGCTACAATGAGCAGTTCTTC. Protein sequence: CASSGYTSGGYNEQFF.

J is TRBJ2-3 and V is TRBV7-6; 13 nucleotides line up with TRBD2. Germline V gene data show CDR1 as SGHVS and CDR2 as FNYEAQ. The CDR3 is made up of 18 amino acids. The trim removed 6 bases at V and 0 bases at J, leaving 9 bases unmatched. The CDR3 DNA reads TGTGCCAGCAGGCCGCGACTAGCGGGAGGCACCAGCACAGATACGCAGTATTTT. Translating it yields CASRPRLAGGTSTDTQYF.